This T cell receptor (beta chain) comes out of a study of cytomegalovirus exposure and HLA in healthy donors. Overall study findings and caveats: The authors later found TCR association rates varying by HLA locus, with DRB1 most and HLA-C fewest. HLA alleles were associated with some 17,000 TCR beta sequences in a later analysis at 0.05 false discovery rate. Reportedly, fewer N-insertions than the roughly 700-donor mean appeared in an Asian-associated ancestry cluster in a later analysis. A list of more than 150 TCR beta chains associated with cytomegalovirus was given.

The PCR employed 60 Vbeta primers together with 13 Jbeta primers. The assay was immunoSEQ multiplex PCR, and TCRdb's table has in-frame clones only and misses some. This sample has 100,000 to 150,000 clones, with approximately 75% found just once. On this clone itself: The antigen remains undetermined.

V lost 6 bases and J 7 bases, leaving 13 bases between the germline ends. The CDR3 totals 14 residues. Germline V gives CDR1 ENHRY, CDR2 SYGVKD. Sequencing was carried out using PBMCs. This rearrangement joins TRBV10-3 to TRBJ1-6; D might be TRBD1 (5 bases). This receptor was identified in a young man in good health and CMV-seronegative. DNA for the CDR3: TGTGCCATCAGGCAACAAACAGGAAATTCACCCCTCCACTTT. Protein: CAIRQQTGNSPLHF.